Listed here are 4 T cell receptor beta chains from one sample, sequenced in a study of blood T cell repertoires in COVID-19. This table comes from immunoSEQ multiplex PCR, and its TCRdb copy is limited to in-frame clones, with some not included. The sample has more than 400,000 clones, roughly 88% seen once; the top ten hold approximately 2.9%. Material for sequencing was peripheral blood. The origin of the receptors is a human donor in a cohort sampled during active COVID-19.

This clone was found a few times. The rearrangement links TRBV20-1 to TRBJ1-1, with TRBD1 matching over 8 bases. V shed 3 bases and J 6 bases; nucleotides not matched to a gene: 12. Germline CDR1 is DFQATT and CDR2 is SNEGSKA (reference sequence). This CDR3 comprises 15 residues. The chain's CDR3 is CSASPAVGRGPEAFF. DNA for the CDR3: TGCAGTGCTAGTCCGGCCGTTGGCAGGGGGCCTGAAGCTTTCTTT.

This sequence joins TRBV7-2 and TRBJ1-5; no firm D call. CDR1 SGHTA and CDR2 FQGNSA come from the germline V gene. Deletions cut 3 bases from V and 7 bases from J, with 16 bases between. This CDR3 comprises 15 residues. CDR3 DNA: TGTGCCAGCAGCTTGACGGAACTAAACGGCCAGCCCCAGCATTTT. Residues: CASSLTELNGQPQHF.

This rearrangement joins TRBV28 to TRBJ1-5; 10 positions agree with TRBD1. V shed 8 bases and J 3 bases; nucleotides not matched to a gene: 7. The CDR3 covers 15 residues. CDR1 and CDR2 (germline): MDHEN, SYDVKM. The CDR3, as DNA: TGTGCCAGCTCCGCCGGGACAGGGGACAATCAGCCCCAGCATTTT. Amino acids: CASSAGTGDNQPQHF.

This chain connects TRBV13 to TRBJ2-5; possibly TRBD2 for D (5 bases). The CDR3 is 13 residues long. The V end was cut by 4 bases, the J end by 1 base, with 7 bases between. Germline-derived CDR1 and CDR2 are PRHDT and FYEKMQ (reference sequence). CDR3 DNA: TGTGCCAGCAGCTCAAGCGGCCAAGAGACCCAGTACTTC. This sequence encodes CASSSSGQETQYF.